Listed below are T cell receptor beta chains from one sample, sequenced in a study of T cell responses to AZD1222 COVID-19 vaccine. Repertoires were generated with immunoSEQ multiplex PCR, while TCRdb's copy carries only in-frame clones and drops some. The data show 90,000 to 120,000 clones, with roughly 87% seen just once and 4.8% held by the top ten. Here the sequenced sample was peripheral blood, taken 28 days after the second AZD1222 dose. All receptors come from an adult who received the AZD1222 COVID-19 vaccine. Both conserved end residues are part of each CDR3. Each record gives: clone size, D gene, J gene, V gene, CDR3 protein, CDR3 DNA. The D gene is left open where the match is weak. The size entry is marked missing in some rows and otherwise reads once, few, many or a size class.

once NA TRBJ1-3 TRBV5-6 CASSLRGGGSSGNTIYF TGTGCCAGCAGCTTGAGAGGCGGGGGAAGCTCTGGAAACACCATATATTTT
NA NA TRBJ2-3 TRBV15 CATRDIFGFTDTQYF TGTGCCACCAGGGACATTTTCGGGTTCACAGATACGCAGTATTTT
NA NA TRBJ2-3 TRBV6-6 CASIDQSGTDTQYF TGTGCCAGCATCGACCAGTCTGGCACAGATACGCAGTATTTT
NA NA TRBJ1-5 TRBV23-1 CASSQQGREVNQPQHF TGCGCCAGCAGTCAACAAGGCAGGGAGGTCAATCAGCCCCAGCATTTT
NA NA TRBJ1-6 TRBV19 CASSITGTNNSPLHF TGTGCCAGTAGTATAACCGGGACGAATAATTCACCCCTCCACTTT
NA TRBD1 TRBJ2-7 TRBV24-1 CATSDLKTGHGQYF TGTGCCACCAGTGATTTGAAGACAGGGCACGGGCAGTACTTC
NA TRBD1 TRBJ1-2 TRBV7-9 CASQDRADNYGYTF TGTGCCAGCCAAGACAGGGCCGATAACTATGGCTACACCTTC
NA NA TRBJ1-1 TRBV10-3 CAISDLQGRYTEAFF TGTGCCATCAGTGACTTACAGGGTAGATACACTGAAGCTTTCTTT
NA NA TRBJ1-2 TRBV12-3/TRBV12-4 CASTITSGGYTF TGTGCCAGCACCATCACGTCGGGAGGCTACACCTTC
NA NA TRBJ2-1 TRBV4-2 CASSQDEAAYNEQFF TGTGCCAGCAGCCAAGATGAGGCGGCCTACAATGAGCAGTTCTTC
NA NA TRBJ2-1 TRBV6-6 CASSFGSTPGDEQFF TGTGCCAGCAGTTTTGGCTCTACTCCGGGGGATGAGCAGTTCTTC
few NA TRBJ1-4 TRBV6-5 CASSYGGQGNEKLFF TGTGCCAGCAGTTACGGGGGGCAGGGTAATGAAAAACTGTTTTTT
NA NA TRBJ2-3 TRBV19 CASKGQPGPGTQYF TGTGCCAGTAAGGGGCAACCTGGGCCGGGTACGCAGTATTTT
NA NA TRBJ1-2 TRBV6-6 CASSYTDNYGYTF TGTGCCAGCAGTTATACGGATAACTATGGCTACACCTTC
NA NA TRBJ1-1 TRBV11-1 CASSLAIQGMNTEAFF TGTGCCAGCAGCTTAGCGATCCAGGGGATGAACACTGAAGCTTTCTTT
NA TRBD1 TRBJ1-2 TRBV2 CASSAGTAHYGYTF TGTGCCAGCAGTGCCGGGACAGCTCACTATGGCTACACCTTC
NA TRBD2 TRBJ2-7 TRBV5-4 CASSLVVAGNYEQYF TGTGCCAGCAGCTTGGTGGTAGCGGGGAACTACGAGCAGTACTTC
once TRBD1 TRBJ2-7 TRBV29-1 CSVVPGGYEQYF TGCAGCGTTGTCCCAGGGGGCTACGAGCAGTACTTC
NA NA TRBJ2-3 TRBV7-9 CASSYGAGTDTQYF TGTGCCAGCAGCTATGGGGCCGGGACAGATACGCAGTATTTT
NA NA TRBJ1-4 TRBV5-1 CASSLGRTLGEKLFF TGCGCCAGCAGCTTGGGACGAACCCTGGGGGAAAAACTGTTTTTT
NA NA TRBJ2-7 TRBV5-6 CASSLGGFSYEQYF TGTGCCAGCAGCTTGGGTGGGTTCTCCTACGAGCAGTACTTC
NA NA TRBJ2-7 TRBV19 CASSIYEGYEQYF TGTGCCAGTAGTATATATGAGGGCTACGAGCAGTACTTC
NA NA TRBJ2-3 TRBV3-1/TRBV3-2 CASGGGTDTQYF TGTGCCAGCGGTGGAGGAACAGATACGCAGTATTTT
NA NA TRBJ1-1 TRBV2 CASRNLLNTEAFF TGTGCCAGCCGAAACCTCTTGAACACTGAAGCTTTCTTT
NA NA TRBJ1-1 TRBV6-5 CASSYSSMTGNTEAFF TGTGCCAGCAGTTACTCGAGTATGACGGGGAACACTGAAGCTTTCTTT